This T cell receptor (beta chain) was sequenced for a study of T cell responses to AZD1222 COVID-19 vaccine. Study-wide context: Second-dose schedules of about 4 or about 12 weeks were combined. General observations from the study: The sample set comprised mostly white British donors with more females, and clonal diversity was possibly underestimated. Among those given AZD1222, only six were seropositive at baseline.

V gave up 3 bases and J gave up 7 bases, with 22 bases separating them. From germline, CDR1 is LGHNA and CDR2 YSLEER. This CDR3 contains 17 residues. Profiling relied on immunoSEQ multiplex PCR, and the TCRdb table lists in-frame clones only, not all of them. The sample records around 99,000 clones, 89% being singletons. For this clone: The antigen remains undetermined.

V is TRBV4-3 and J is TRBJ2-1; D perhaps matches TRBD2 (7 bases). This receptor was taken from an adult in good health. Sample: peripheral blood, taken on day 0 of AZD1222 vaccination. As DNA, the CDR3 is TGCGCCAGCAGCCATCAAGAGGGGGGAGGGCCGCGAAATGAGCAGTTCTTC. As protein: CASSHQEGGGPRNEQFF.